The T cell receptor (beta chain) under discussion was sequenced for a study of blood T cell repertoires in COVID-19. In the study overall: Recovered participants had two consecutive negative NP/OP PCR tests, healthcare professional clearance, or symptom resolution. Nucleic acid was either cDNA or gDNA, and it came from T cells, B-cell-depleted T cells, or PBMCs.

The data were produced by immunoSEQ multiplex PCR, yet TCRdb's version contains in-frame clones alone and is incomplete. The sample yields some 180,000 clones, 85% to 90% seen once. Trimming stripped 1 base from V and 7 bases from J, with 5 bases between. Germline CDR1 reads LGHNA; CDR2 reads YNFKEQ. The CDR3 is 11 amino acids. The cohort comprised adults aged about 18 to 100 years residing in around 25 US areas. Participants had their cohort set by participant-reported clinical history. Source material: PBMCs or T cells enriched from blood (not recorded which). The chain couples TRBV4-2 to TRBJ2-7; D call uncertain. This TCR was recovered from a woman aged 35 to 49 in a cohort exposed to, infected with or recovered from COVID-19 (not recorded which). The CDR3 loop is CASSQAGEQYF. CDR3 coding DNA: TGTGCCAGCAGCCAAGCAGGAGAGCAGTACTTC.